This entry lists 2 T cell receptor beta chains sequenced from one sample in a study of blood T cell repertoires in COVID-19. Using immunoSEQ multiplex PCR, the repertoire was profiled, and TCRdb retains in-frame clones only, with some absent. The sample yields tens of thousands of clones, 70% to 90% seen once. Sequencing was carried out using peripheral blood. These receptor sequences come from an elderly woman with active or convalescent COVID-19.

The J gene is TRBJ2-2, the V gene TRBV3-1 (or the pseudogene TRBV3-2); D is unclear. Trimming shortened V by 6 bases and J by 7 bases, and 6 bases separated the two germline ends. The CDR3 has 11 residues. CDR1 and CDR2 (germline): LGHDT, YNNKEL (reference sequence). CDR3 sequence reads: CASRLVGELFF. CDR3 DNA: TGTGCCAGCAGACTCGTCGGGGAGCTGTTTTTT.

The rearrangement links TRBV30 to TRBJ1-5; D remains ambiguous. CDR1 and CDR2 from the germline V gene are GTSNPN and SVGIG (reference sequence). V was cut by 2 bases and J by 2 bases, with 4 bases left in between. This CDR3 is built from 12 residues. CDR3 loop: CAWSQGNQPQHF. CDR3 bases: TGTGCCTGGAGTCAGGGCAATCAGCCCCAGCATTTT.